The 31 T cell receptor beta chains reported below all come from one sample, sequenced in a study of shared clonotypes between healthy human individuals. TCRdb's copy holds only in-frame clones and misses some; the assay was immunoSEQ multiplex PCR. This sample yields hundreds of thousands of clones, of which approximately 95% are seen a single time; 0.11% belongs to the top ten. Terminally differentiated effector memory CD45RA+ cells were excluded by CCR7 positive selection of CD45RO-negative cells. Sequencing was carried out using naive CD8+ T cells sorted from blood. Receptors were obtained from a woman aged 30 to 39 in good health.

The V and J genes are TRBV5-4 and TRBJ2-1, with D maybe TRBD1 (6 bases). In germline, CDR1 is SGHNT, CDR2 YYREEE (reference sequence). With 4 bases removed from V and 8 bases from J, the gap between germline ends came to 25 bases. The CDR3 covers 17 residues. CDR3: CASSRMSPAQGWDEQFF. CDR3 sequence (DNA): TGTGCCAGCAGCCGGATGTCCCCGGCTCAGGGGTGGGATGAGCAGTTCTTC. The full variable domain, completed using reference TRBV5-4 and TRBJ2-1, is ETGVTQSPTHLIKTRGQQVTLRCSSQSGHNTVSWYQQALGQGPQFIFQYYREEENGRGNFPPRFSGLQFPNYSSELNVNALELDDSALYLCASSRMSPAQGWDEQFFGPGTRLTVL.

The chain couples TRBV19 to TRBJ2-2; perhaps TRBD1 as D (6 bases). Between the trimmed V and J ends, which lost 6 bases and 0 bases, there was a span of 17 bases. Per germline, CDR1 LNHDA and CDR2 SQIVND (reference sequence). CDR3 length equals 17 residues. CDR3 residues: CASRDSIRDTNTGELFF. In DNA, the CDR3 is TGTGCCAGTAGGGATTCGATCCGGGACACGAACACCGGGGAGCTGTTTTTT.

The V call is TRBV5-6, the J call TRBJ1-5, with D unresolved. The CDR3 runs to 14 residues. Per the germline V gene, CDR1 is SGHDT and CDR2 is YYEEEE. V lost 0 bases and J 7 bases, leaving 11 bases between the germline ends. The CDR3 loop is CASSLGRLGQPQHF. CDR3 DNA sequence: TGTGCCAGCAGCTTGGGCAGGCTGGGGCAGCCCCAGCATTTT.

The V gene is TRBV2, the J gene TRBJ2-1, with D possibly matching TRBD1 (6 bases). V shed 10 bases and J shed 9 bases, with 28 bases lying between them. CDR1 is SNHLY, CDR2 FYNNEI, per germline. The CDR3 is 16 residues long. CDR3 sequence reads: CAISRGYRAGGGEQFF. The CDR3 DNA is TGTGCCATCAGCAGGGGCTATAGGGCTGGGGGCGGTGAGCAGTTCTTC.

This clone was recorded only once. J is TRBJ1-2 and V is TRBV27; D remains unclear. Per the germline V gene, CDR1 is MNHEY and CDR2 is SMNVEV (reference sequence). Deletions cut 3 bases from V and 5 bases from J, with 10 bases between. The CDR3 loop spans 13 amino acids. The CDR3: CASSFQAGYGYTF. The CDR3 DNA sequence: TGTGCCAGCAGTTTCCAGGCCGGATATGGCTACACCTTC.

This chain joins TRBV19 and TRBJ1-4, with D possibly TRBD1 on 6 matching bases. The CDR3 is 14 amino acids. From germline, CDR1 is LNHDA and CDR2 SQIVND (reference sequence). The germline V and J ends were trimmed by 5 bases and 2 bases, with 9 bases remaining between them. The DNA of the CDR3 is TGTGCCAGTAGTGGCGACAGGACTAATGAAAAACTGTTTTTT. As protein: CASSGDRTNEKLFF. Drawing the rest from reference TRBV19 and TRBJ1-4, the complete variable domain is DGGITQSPKYLFRKEGQNVTLSCEQNLNHDAMYWYRQDPGQGLRLIYYSQIVNDFQKGDIAEGYSVSREKKESFPLTVTSAQKNPTAFYLCASSGDRTNEKLFFGSGTQLSVL.

This sequence joins TRBV27 and TRBJ2-7; D possibly corresponds to TRBD1 (5 bases). Germline assignment: CDR1 MNHEY and CDR2 SMNVEV (reference sequence). The CDR3 is 14 amino acids. Trimming removed 0 bases at V and 3 bases at J, with 9 bases between. The CDR3 protein is CASSLSQDYYEQYF. For the CDR3, the DNA is TGTGCCAGCAGTTTATCACAGGATTACTACGAGCAGTACTTC.

This clone was counted between two and nine times. The chain combines TRBV4-1 with TRBJ2-7; the D gene is possibly TRBD2 (6 bases). Germline V gene lookup returns CDR1 MGHRA and CDR2 YSYEKL. The CDR3 extends over 15 amino acids. Trimming left V 1 base short and J 0 bases short, with 10 bases between. The CDR3 region is CASSQGSGYSYEQYF. Here the CDR3 DNA reads TGCGCCAGCAGCCAAGGTAGCGGCTACTCCTACGAGCAGTACTTC.

The V and J genes are TRBV27 and TRBJ2-7, with a weak D call TRBD1 (6 bases). Trimming took off 5 bases at V and 2 bases at J, with 25 bases between the two ends. The CDR3 sequence is 18 residues long. Germline V gene lookup returns CDR1 MNHEY and CDR2 SMNVEV (reference sequence). DNA for the CDR3: TGTGCCAGCAGTCCACTTCCCGGACAGCCAACGTCTGCCTACGAGCAGTACTTC. Protein sequence: CASSPLPGQPTSAYEQYF.

The CDR3 reads CASSLGRFWETQYF. The CDR3 nucleotides are TGTGCCAGCAGCTTGGGGAGATTTTGGGAGACCCAGTACTTC. The rearrangement joins TRBV5-6 to TRBJ2-5; D is unclear. The CDR3 length is 14 residues. V lost 0 bases and J 5 bases, leaving 11 bases between the germline ends. Germline loops: CDR1 SGHDT, CDR2 YYEEEE.

The rearrangement uses TRBV30 and TRBJ2-7; a possible D gene is TRBD2 (6 bases). Germline values: CDR1 GTSNPN, CDR2 SVGIG (reference sequence). V was clipped by 2 bases and J by 5 bases, with 13 bases between them. The CDR3 contains 13 residues. CDR3 sequence (DNA): TGTGCCTGGAGTCACGGGAGTTGGAACGAGCAGTACTTC. Protein sequence: CAWSHGSWNEQYF.

The gene calls are TRBV11-2 and TRBJ2-3; TRBD2 aligns across 12 bases. With 5 bases clipped from V and 1 base from J, the junction kept 7 bases outside the gene matches. Germline V CDR1 and CDR2: SGHAT, FQNNGV. This CDR3 is 17 amino acids long. CDR3 in amino acids: CASSQFLAGGGTDTQYF. The CDR3 DNA is TGTGCCAGCAGCCAATTCCTAGCGGGAGGGGGCACAGATACGCAGTATTTT.

DNA for the CDR3: TGCGCCATTGCGGAGAGGGGTTATGGCTACACCTTC. Protein sequence: CAIAERGYGYTF. V usage is TRBV23-1 and J usage is TRBJ1-2; TRBD1 is a possible D gene (5 bases). TRBV23-1 qualifies as an ORF whose function is uncertain. The CDR3 extends over 12 amino acids. V was shortened by 10 bases and J by 5 bases, with 14 bases between the two germline ends.

The CDR3 DNA reads as TGTGCCAGCAGCCAAGATTACTCAGCTACTGAAGCTTTCTTT. Translating it yields CASSQDYSATEAFF. The rearrangement joins TRBV4-2 to TRBJ1-1; D is unclear. The CDR3 is made up of 14 amino acids. The germline V gene has CDR1 LGHNA and CDR2 YNFKEQ. V lost 0 bases and J lost 5, with 10 bases in between.

This sequence joins TRBV18 and TRBJ2-3; D perhaps matches TRBD2 (5 bases). CDR1 and CDR2 (germline): KGHSH, LQKENI. V lost 3 bases and J lost 3, with 16 bases in between. The CDR3 loop spans 16 amino acids. The CDR3 protein is CASSPKRAGTTDTQYF. CDR3 DNA sequence: TGTGCCAGCTCACCGAAAAGGGCGGGCACAACAGATACGCAGTATTTT.

The CDR3 loop reads CASSLGGRYEQYF. CDR3 nucleotides: TGTGCCAGCAGCTTAGGAGGCCGTTACGAGCAGTACTTC. This rearrangement joins TRBV5-4 to TRBJ2-7, with a possible D match to TRBD2 (5 bases). V lost 2 bases and J 4 bases, leaving 10 bases between the germline ends. This CDR3 spans 13 amino acids. Germline CDR1 SGHNT, CDR2 YYREEE (reference sequence).

This clone showed up just once. The chain combines TRBV6-5 with TRBJ2-5; 7 nucleotides line up with TRBD1. CDR1 MNHEY and CDR2 SVGAGI come from the germline V gene. This CDR3 has 14 amino acids. V lost 2 bases to trimming and J lost 2 bases; unmatched junction nucleotides: 2. The CDR3 bases are TGTGCCAGCAGTTACAACAGGGGACAAGAGACCCAGTACTTC. As protein: CASSYNRGQETQYF.

The chain is built from TRBV28 and TRBJ2-7, with D perhaps TRBD2 (5 bases). Germline V gene data show CDR1 as MDHEN and CDR2 as SYDVKM. V shed 5 bases and J shed 6 bases, with 29 bases lying between them. CDR3 length: 18 amino acids. CDR3 DNA: TGTGCCAGCAGTCCCCCCGCGGTGGGCCAGCGGCTTCGTGTCGAGCAGTACTTC. Protein: CASSPPAVGQRLRVEQYF.

V and J are TRBV4-2 and TRBJ1-2; weak D call: TRBD1 (6 bases). The CDR3 is made up of 17 amino acids. The V and J ends lost 4 bases and 5 bases respectively, with 23 bases between them. Germline loops: CDR1 LGHNA, CDR2 YNFKEQ. The CDR3 loop is CASSRKGGRGRKYGYTF. CDR3 nucleotides: TGTGCCAGCAGCCGCAAAGGGGGACGGGGCAGGAAGTATGGCTACACCTTC.

This clone has just one count. J is TRBJ2-1 and V is TRBV27; possibly TRBD1 for D (6 bases). CDR1 is MNHEY and CDR2 is SMNVEV in the germline V gene (reference sequence). With 5 bases removed from V and 0 bases from J, the gap between germline ends came to 8 bases. This CDR3 is 14 amino acids long. CDR3 loop: CASSTGSSYNEQFF. The CDR3 DNA reads as TGTGCCAGCAGTACAGGGTCCTCCTACAATGAGCAGTTCTTC.

This clone showed up just once. This rearrangement joins TRBV19 to TRBJ2-3, with 12 bases aligning to TRBD1. CDR1 and CDR2 from the germline V gene are LNHDA and SQIVND (reference sequence). V shed 7 bases and J 5 bases; nucleotides not matched to a gene: 10. The CDR3 contains 16 residues. The CDR3 nucleotides read TGTGCCAGTAAGGTGGGACAGGGGGCGGTAGGAGATACGCAGTATTTT. Protein sequence: CASKVGQGAVGDTQYF.

The gene calls are TRBV28 and TRBJ2-3; D is uncertain. The V end was cut by 3 bases, the J end by 4 bases, with 8 bases between. The CDR3 is made up of 13 amino acids. The V gene's germline CDR1 is MDHEN and CDR2 SYDVKM. CDR3 loop: CASSLASADTQYF. The CDR3 DNA reads TGTGCCAGCAGTTTGGCTAGTGCAGATACGCAGTATTTT.

V gene TRBV2 combines with J gene TRBJ2-3, with D perhaps TRBD2 (6 bases). The V gene lost 3 bases and the J gene lost 5 bases, with 12 bases spanning the gap. The CDR3 contains 14 residues. In germline, CDR1 is SNHLY, CDR2 FYNNEI. The CDR3 DNA is TGTGCCAGCAGTGATTTTGGGGGGTTAGATACGCAGTATTTT. As protein: CASSDFGGLDTQYF.

A remark on this clone: Other DNA sequences of this sample code for an identical CDR3. The rearrangement links TRBV5-1 to TRBJ2-7; D is undetermined. The CDR3 contains 13 residues. The V and J ends lost 0 bases and 3 bases respectively, with 7 bases between them. Germline lookup yields CDR1 SGHRS and CDR2 YFSETQ. The CDR3 here is CASSLDGYYEQYF. The CDR3 bases are TGCGCCAGCAGCTTGGACGGTTACTACGAGCAGTACTTC.

The rearrangement joins TRBV14 to TRBJ1-3; D remains unclear. The germline V gene encodes CDR1 SGHDN and CDR2 FVKESK. The V and J ends lost 4 bases and 3 bases respectively, with 13 bases between them. This CDR3 is 15 amino acids long. CDR3 region: CASSRGFGGGNTIYF. CDR3 bases: TGTGCCAGCAGCCGAGGGTTTGGCGGTGGAAACACCATATATTTT.

The chain couples TRBV7-9 to TRBJ2-5; the D is unclear. The tail of the sequence fits TRBJ2-7 better, so the J call may be wrong. The length of the CDR3 is 12 residues. Looked up from germline, CDR1 is SEHNR and CDR2 is FQNEAQ (reference sequence). The CDR3 region is CASTFGINEQYF. CDR3 DNA sequence: TGTGCCAGCACCTTTGGCATCAACGAGCAGTACTTC.

The J gene is TRBJ2-1, the V gene TRBV7-9; D uncertain. The V and J ends lost 1 base and 8 bases respectively, with 12 bases between them. The CDR3 runs 14 residues. Germline assignment: CDR1 SEHNR and CDR2 FQNEAQ (reference sequence). In DNA, the CDR3 is TGTGCCAGCAGCTTAGTGGTCTTAGGTCATGAGCAGTTCTTC. This sequence encodes CASSLVVLGHEQFF.

The chain uses TRBV29-1 and TRBJ2-1; no clear D. The V gene's germline CDR1 is SQVTM and CDR2 ANQGSEA. The V and J ends lost 3 bases and 9 bases respectively, with 9 bases between them. The CDR3 totals 11 residues. The CDR3 DNA reads as TGCAGCGTTGACCCCCGGAGTGAGCAGTTCTTC. Translated: CSVDPRSEQFF.

Comment on this clone: The same CDR3 also results from other DNA sequences found in this sample. This rearrangement joins TRBV19 to TRBJ2-7; D uncertain. The CDR3 is 13 residues long. Germline loops: CDR1 LNHDA, CDR2 SQIVND (reference sequence). The V gene lost 5 bases and the J gene lost 0 bases, with 8 bases spanning the gap. CDR3 bases: TGTGCCAGTAGTCCCACCCCCTCCTACGAGCAGTACTTC. Translated: CASSPTPSYEQYF.

The rearrangement uses TRBV15 and TRBJ1-1; TRBD1 matches 10 bases. The CDR3 has 14 amino acids. The germline CDR1 and CDR2 sequences are LNHNV and YYDKDF (reference sequence). The V and J ends lost 5 bases and 10 bases, in that order; junction bases with no gene match: 10. This CDR3 is CATSDRQGALLAFF. CDR3 nucleotide sequence: TGTGCCACCAGCGATAGACAGGGGGCTCTCCTAGCTTTCTTT.

The rearrangement joins TRBV7-8 to TRBJ2-7; 9 positions agree with TRBD1. This CDR3 has 15 residues. V lost 3 bases and J lost 2; bases outside the gene matches: 5. Per the germline V gene, CDR1 is SGHVS and CDR2 is FQNEAQ. CDR3 nucleotide sequence: TGTGCCAGCAGCTTCCTAAGGACAGGGGCCTACGAGCAGTACTTC. It translates to CASSFLRTGAYEQYF. Combining the CDR3 with reference TRBV7-8 and TRBJ2-7 gives the whole variable domain GAGVSQSPRYKVAKRGQDVALRCDPISGHVSLFWYQQALGQGPEFLTYFQNEAQLDKSGLPSDRFFAERPEGSVSTLKIQRTQQEDSAVYLCASSFLRTGAYEQYFGPGTRLTVT.